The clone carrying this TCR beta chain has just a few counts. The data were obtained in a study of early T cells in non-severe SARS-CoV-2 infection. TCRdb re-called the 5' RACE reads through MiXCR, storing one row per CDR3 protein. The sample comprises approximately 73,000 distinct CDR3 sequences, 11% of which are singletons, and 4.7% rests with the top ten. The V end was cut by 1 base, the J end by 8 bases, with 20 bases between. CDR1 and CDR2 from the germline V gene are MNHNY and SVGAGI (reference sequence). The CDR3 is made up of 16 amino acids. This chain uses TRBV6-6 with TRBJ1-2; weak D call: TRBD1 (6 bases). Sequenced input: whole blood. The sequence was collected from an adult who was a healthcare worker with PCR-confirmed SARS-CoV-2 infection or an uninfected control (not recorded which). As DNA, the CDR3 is TGTGCCAGCAGTTACTATTCTGGGTCAGGGGCGGACGGCTACACCTTC. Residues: CASSYYSGSGADGYTF.